This T cell receptor beta chain was identified in a study of CD8 T cells in Susac syndrome. Random hexamers primed reverse transcription of 0.5 to 1 ug RNA. TCRdb reprocessed the immunoSEQ multiplex PCR reads with MiXCR, giving one entry per CDR3 protein. The table includes more than 150,000 distinct CDR3 sequences, 95% to 96% detected once. Germline loops: CDR1 SQVTM, CDR2 ANQGSEA. This CDR3 contains 13 residues. Deletions cut 3 bases from V and 7 bases from J, with 15 bases between. Peripheral blood CD8+ and CD4+ T cells were profiled by TCR beta sequencing. The chain joins TRBV29-1 to TRBJ1-2; possibly TRBD1 for D (5 bases). This sequence was found in a human donor with multiple sclerosis. Source material: CD8+ T cells from PBMCs. DNA of the CDR3: TGCAGCGTTGACCCCGGGACTCCATTTGGCTACACCTTC. It yields the protein CSVDPGTPFGYTF.